The rows below give T cell receptor beta chains drawn from one sample of a study of regulatory T cells in long-lasting Graves disease. TCRdb re-derived calls from the multiplex PCR reads in MiXCR, one entry per CDR3 protein. Among 360,000 or so distinct CDR3 sequences listed, 16% were seen once. The same sample was also used in a study of T cells in Graves' hyperthyroidism and ophthalmopathy.

The sequenced sample was peripheral blood mononuclear cells (PBMCs), obtained at new diagnosis, from a patient treated with antithyroid drugs. These receptors were obtained from a man in his forties with Graves disease. The CDR3 runs from the conserved cysteine through the conserved F or W. Each record gives: J gene, clone size, V gene, CDR3 length, D gene, CDR3 protein, CDR3 DNA. The D gene is left open where the match is weak. The listing skips clone size in some rows; elsewhere it reads once, few, many or a size class.

J gene: TRBJ1-4; clone size: few; V gene: TRBV7-8; CDR3 length: 14; D gene: -; CDR3 protein: CASSMQETNGKLFF; CDR3 DNA: TGTGCCAGCAGCATGCAGGAAACTAATGGAAAACTGTTTTTT
J gene: TRBJ1-1; clone size: many; V gene: TRBV27; CDR3 length: 15; D gene: -; CDR3 protein: CASSLRWGVGAEAFF; CDR3 DNA: TGTGCCAGCAGTTTACGGTGGGGGGTAGGCGCTGAAGCTTTCTTT
J gene: TRBJ1-1; clone size: -; V gene: TRBV6-5; CDR3 length: 13; D gene: TRBD1; CDR3 protein: CASSSTGGSQAFF; CDR3 DNA: TGTGCCAGCAGTTCCACAGGGGGCTCCCAAGCTTTCTTT
J gene: TRBJ2-3; clone size: many; V gene: TRBV18; CDR3 length: 13; D gene: -; CDR3 protein: CASSPAGTDTQYF; CDR3 DNA: TGCGCCAGCAGTCCAGCAGGCACAGATACGCAGTATTTT
J gene: TRBJ2-2; clone size: many; V gene: TRBV28; CDR3 length: 12; D gene: -; CDR3 protein: CASKGQPGELFF; CDR3 DNA: TGTGCCAGCAAAGGACAGCCCGGGGAGCTGTTTTTT
J gene: TRBJ2-3; clone size: -; V gene: TRBV2; CDR3 length: 11; D gene: -; CDR3 protein: CAQQGRGTQYF; CDR3 DNA: TGTGCCCAGCAAGGTCGGGGTACGCAGTATTTT
J gene: TRBJ2-3; clone size: -; V gene: TRBV7-2; CDR3 length: 13; D gene: -; CDR3 protein: CAETGQLTDTQYF; CDR3 DNA: TGTGCCGAAACGGGACAACTCACAGATACGCAGTATTTT
J gene: TRBJ2-3; clone size: -; V gene: TRBV10-3; CDR3 length: 18; D gene: TRBD2; CDR3 protein: CAISEWGGVRGAADTQYF; CDR3 DNA: TGTGCCATCAGTGAGTGGGGGGGGGTCCGTGGGGCGGCAGATACGCAGTATTTT
J gene: TRBJ1-1; clone size: many; V gene: TRBV30; CDR3 length: 13; D gene: TRBD1; CDR3 protein: CAWSETGYTEAFF; CDR3 DNA: TGTGCCTGGAGTGAGACAGGGTACACTGAAGCTTTCTTT
J gene: TRBJ2-7; clone size: many; V gene: TRBV28; CDR3 length: 16; D gene: -; CDR3 protein: CASSPLGGRETYEQYF; CDR3 DNA: TGTGCCAGCAGCCCACTCGGGGGACGGGAGACCTACGAGCAGTACTTC
J gene: TRBJ1-6; clone size: -; V gene: TRBV20-1; CDR3 length: 14; D gene: -; CDR3 protein: CSARASSYNSPLHF; CDR3 DNA: TGCAGTGCTAGGGCGAGCTCCTATAATTCACCCCTCCACTTT
J gene: TRBJ2-2; clone size: many; V gene: TRBV6-1; CDR3 length: 13; D gene: -; CDR3 protein: CASSKPNTGELFF; CDR3 DNA: TGTGCCAGCAGTAAACCGAACACCGGGGAGCTGTTTTTT
J gene: TRBJ1-5; clone size: -; V gene: TRBV9; CDR3 length: 15; D gene: -; CDR3 protein: CASSREATAIGPQHF; CDR3 DNA: TGTGCCAGCAGCCGGGAGGCAACTGCAATAGGGCCCCAGCATTTT
J gene: TRBJ2-1; clone size: few; V gene: TRBV14; CDR3 length: 16; D gene: -; CDR3 protein: CASSQERRVGYNEQFF; CDR3 DNA: TGTGCCAGCAGCCAAGAAAGGCGGGTTGGCTACAATGAGCAGTTCTTC
J gene: TRBJ2-3; clone size: many; V gene: TRBV3-2; CDR3 length: 17; D gene: -; CDR3 protein: CASSQEMGQGRSDTQYF; CDR3 DNA: TGTGCCAGCAGCCAAGAAATGGGACAGGGGAGGTCAGATACGCAGTATTTT
J gene: TRBJ2-3; clone size: few; V gene: TRBV9; CDR3 length: 15; D gene: -; CDR3 protein: CASSGSPEFADTQYF; CDR3 DNA: TGTGCCAGCAGCGGCTCCCCCGAGTTTGCAGATACGCAGTATTTT
J gene: TRBJ1-5; clone size: many; V gene: TRBV28; CDR3 length: 12; D gene: -; CDR3 protein: CASRSNNQPQHF; CDR3 DNA: TGTGCCAGTCGGTCTAACAATCAGCCCCAGCATTTT
J gene: TRBJ1-6; clone size: -; V gene: TRBV6-1; CDR3 length: 15; D gene: -; CDR3 protein: CASKSGSSYNSPLHF; CDR3 DNA: TGTGCCAGCAAATCCGGCAGCTCCTATAATTCACCCCTCCACTTT
J gene: TRBJ1-5; clone size: many; V gene: TRBV28; CDR3 length: 12; D gene: -; CDR3 protein: CASSSVGQPQHF; CDR3 DNA: TGTGCCAGCAGCTCCGTGGGGCAGCCCCAGCATTTT
J gene: TRBJ2-7; clone size: many; V gene: TRBV11-2; CDR3 length: 14; D gene: TRBD2; CDR3 protein: CASSPVRGGYEQYF; CDR3 DNA: TGTGCCAGCAGCCCAGTCCGGGGGGGCTACGAGCAGTACTTC
J gene: TRBJ2-7; clone size: many; V gene: TRBV27; CDR3 length: 15; D gene: TRBD2; CDR3 protein: CASSNPGLAAYEQYF; CDR3 DNA: TGTGCCAGCAGTAACCCGGGACTAGCTGCCTACGAGCAGTACTTC
J gene: TRBJ1-1; clone size: many; V gene: TRBV6-1; CDR3 length: 13; D gene: -; CDR3 protein: CASRYRADTEAFF; CDR3 DNA: TGTGCCAGCAGGTACAGGGCAGACACTGAAGCTTTCTTT
J gene: TRBJ2-1; clone size: many; V gene: TRBV20-1; CDR3 length: 15; D gene: TRBD2; CDR3 protein: CSASSAGLSYNEQFF; CDR3 DNA: TGCAGTGCCTCTTCTGCGGGACTATCCTACAATGAGCAGTTCTTC
J gene: TRBJ1-2; clone size: many; V gene: TRBV28; CDR3 length: 14; D gene: TRBD1; CDR3 protein: CASSTQGAIYGYTF; CDR3 DNA: TGTGCCAGCAGTACACAGGGGGCGATCTATGGCTACACCTTC
J gene: TRBJ2-7; clone size: many; V gene: TRBV7-2; CDR3 length: 14; D gene: TRBD1; CDR3 protein: CASSSGTGYYEQYF; CDR3 DNA: TGTGCCAGCAGCTCAGGGACAGGGTACTACGAGCAGTACTTC
J gene: TRBJ1-1; clone size: many; V gene: TRBV12-3/TRBV12-4; CDR3 length: 16; D gene: TRBD1; CDR3 protein: CASSLRDRGYPTEAFF; CDR3 DNA: TGTGCCAGCAGTTTGAGGGACAGGGGTTATCCCACTGAAGCTTTCTTT
J gene: TRBJ2-5; clone size: -; V gene: TRBV12-3/TRBV12-4; CDR3 length: 15; D gene: -; CDR3 protein: CASSFATGFPETQYF; CDR3 DNA: TGTGCCAGCAGTTTCGCGACGGGGTTCCCAGAGACCCAGTACTTC
J gene: TRBJ2-5; clone size: many; V gene: TRBV30; CDR3 length: 14; D gene: -; CDR3 protein: CAFIKDQLPETQYF; CDR3 DNA: TGTGCCTTCATCAAGGACCAGCTACCTGAGACCCAGTACTTC
J gene: TRBJ2-3; clone size: many; V gene: TRBV20-1; CDR3 length: 16; D gene: -; CDR3 protein: CSAQGNRAGGTDTQYF; CDR3 DNA: TGCAGTGCTCAGGGAAACAGGGCTGGGGGCACAGATACGCAGTATTTT
J gene: TRBJ2-3; clone size: many; V gene: TRBV28; CDR3 length: 16; D gene: -; CDR3 protein: CASSPIGVYERYTQYF; CDR3 DNA: TGTGCCAGCAGCCCAATTGGGGTATACGAACGATATACGCAGTATTTT
J gene: TRBJ1-5; clone size: many; V gene: TRBV6-1; CDR3 length: 11; D gene: -; CDR3 protein: CASNNNQPQHF; CDR3 DNA: TGTGCCAGCAACAACAATCAGCCCCAGCATTTT
J gene: TRBJ1-3; clone size: -; V gene: TRBV29-1; CDR3 length: 13; D gene: -; CDR3 protein: CSATTVSGNTIYF; CDR3 DNA: TGCAGCGCCACGACGGTCTCTGGAAACACCATATATTTT
J gene: TRBJ1-1; clone size: -; V gene: TRBV27; CDR3 length: 14; D gene: TRBD1; CDR3 protein: CASSFWDRGSEAFF; CDR3 DNA: TGTGCCAGCAGTTTTTGGGACAGGGGATCTGAAGCTTTCTTT
J gene: TRBJ1-4; clone size: many; V gene: TRBV6-2/TRBV6-3; CDR3 length: 12; D gene: TRBD1; CDR3 protein: CASSYRQGRLFF; CDR3 DNA: TGTGCCAGCAGTTACCGACAGGGGCGCCTGTTTTTT
J gene: TRBJ1-2; clone size: many; V gene: TRBV20-1; CDR3 length: 15; D gene: TRBD1; CDR3 protein: CSAQGTGVTNYGYTF; CDR3 DNA: TGCAGTGCCCAAGGGACAGGCGTTACTAACTATGGCTACACCTTC
J gene: TRBJ2-1; clone size: many; V gene: TRBV28; CDR3 length: 16; D gene: TRBD2; CDR3 protein: CASSRAGGPFYNEQFF; CDR3 DNA: TGTGCCAGCAGTCGAGCGGGGGGGCCCTTCTACAATGAGCAGTTCTTC
J gene: TRBJ2-1; clone size: many; V gene: TRBV6-2/TRBV6-3; CDR3 length: 15; D gene: TRBD2; CDR3 protein: CASSEEAGGPNEQFF; CDR3 DNA: TGTGCCAGCAGTGAAGAAGCGGGGGGGCCCAATGAGCAGTTCTTC
J gene: TRBJ2-5; clone size: many; V gene: TRBV27; CDR3 length: 15; D gene: TRBD1; CDR3 protein: CASSYTGQGQETQYF; CDR3 DNA: TGTGCCAGCAGTTACACTGGACAGGGCCAAGAGACCCAGTACTTC
J gene: TRBJ2-5; clone size: -; V gene: TRBV20-1; CDR3 length: 14; D gene: -; CDR3 protein: CSVSRGGFRETQYF; CDR3 DNA: TGCAGTGTTTCCAGGGGAGGGTTTCGAGAGACCCAGTACTTC
J gene: TRBJ1-1; clone size: many; V gene: TRBV6-2/TRBV6-3; CDR3 length: 12; D gene: -; CDR3 protein: CASSYSRIEAFF; CDR3 DNA: TGTGCCAGCAGTTACAGCCGTATTGAAGCTTTCTTT
J gene: TRBJ1-5; clone size: -; V gene: TRBV12-3/TRBV12-4; CDR3 length: 14; D gene: -; CDR3 protein: CASSAGARGQPQHF; CDR3 DNA: TGTGCCAGCAGTGCAGGGGCCCGCGGTCAGCCCCAGCATTTT
J gene: TRBJ1-4; clone size: many; V gene: TRBV19; CDR3 length: 18; D gene: -; CDR3 protein: CASSDPLRRRATNEKLFF; CDR3 DNA: TGTGCCAGTAGTGACCCCCTCCGCAGACGCGCAACTAATGAAAAACTGTTTTTT
J gene: TRBJ2-1; clone size: -; V gene: TRBV20-1; CDR3 length: 14; D gene: -; CDR3 protein: CSASGSGPGNEQFF; CDR3 DNA: TGCAGTGCTAGTGGGTCGGGGCCTGGCAATGAGCAGTTCTTC
J gene: TRBJ2-1; clone size: -; V gene: TRBV5-5; CDR3 length: 15; D gene: -; CDR3 protein: CASSPDFSSYNEQFF; CDR3 DNA: TGTGCCAGCAGCCCGGACTTTAGCTCCTACAATGAGCAGTTCTTC
J gene: TRBJ2-7; clone size: many; V gene: TRBV28; CDR3 length: 15; D gene: -; CDR3 protein: CASTGAGAALYEQYF; CDR3 DNA: TGTGCCAGCACGGGTGCGGGGGCCGCCCTCTACGAGCAGTACTTC
J gene: TRBJ2-5; clone size: many; V gene: TRBV6-2/TRBV6-3; CDR3 length: 16; D gene: TRBD2; CDR3 protein: CASSYPRGTYMQTQYF; CDR3 DNA: TGTGCCAGCAGTTACCCGCGGGGGACCTACATGCAGACCCAGTACTTC
J gene: TRBJ1-2; clone size: many; V gene: TRBV7-9; CDR3 length: 17; D gene: -; CDR3 protein: CASSFPPLRRLNYGYTF; CDR3 DNA: TGTGCCAGCAGCTTCCCACCCCTTAGGAGGCTAAACTATGGCTACACCTTC
J gene: TRBJ2-1; clone size: many; V gene: TRBV11-1; CDR3 length: 17; D gene: -; CDR3 protein: CASSLGQRWATYNEQFF; CDR3 DNA: TGTGCCAGCAGCTTAGGCCAAAGGTGGGCGACCTACAATGAGCAGTTCTTC
J gene: TRBJ1-5; clone size: many; V gene: TRBV2; CDR3 length: 12; D gene: -; CDR3 protein: CASTQGNQPQHF; CDR3 DNA: TGTGCCAGCACGCAGGGCAACCAGCCCCAGCATTTT
J gene: TRBJ2-4; clone size: -; V gene: TRBV14; CDR3 length: 16; D gene: -; CDR3 protein: CASSQERLLAKNIQYF; CDR3 DNA: TGTGCCAGCAGCCAAGAACGTCTCTTAGCCAAAAACATTCAGTACTTC
J gene: TRBJ1-5; clone size: few; V gene: TRBV28; CDR3 length: 16; D gene: TRBD1; CDR3 protein: CASNVPGQGFYQPQHF; CDR3 DNA: TGTGCCAGCAACGTCCCGGGACAGGGATTTTATCAGCCCCAGCATTTT
J gene: TRBJ2-7; clone size: many; V gene: TRBV27; CDR3 length: 17; D gene: TRBD2; CDR3 protein: CASSDSGGPPKYYEQYF; CDR3 DNA: TGTGCCAGCAGTGATAGCGGGGGGCCCCCTAAATACTACGAGCAGTACTTC
J gene: TRBJ2-5; clone size: few; V gene: TRBV4-2; CDR3 length: 18; D gene: TRBD2; CDR3 protein: CASSQDVRGGVYQETQYF; CDR3 DNA: TGTGCCAGCAGCCAAGATGTCCGGGGGGGCGTATACCAAGAGACCCAGTACTTC
J gene: TRBJ1-5; clone size: many; V gene: TRBV28; CDR3 length: 14; D gene: TRBD1; CDR3 protein: CASRDGDRYQPQHF; CDR3 DNA: TGTGCCAGCAGGGATGGGGACAGGTATCAGCCCCAGCATTTT
J gene: TRBJ2-3; clone size: many; V gene: TRBV28; CDR3 length: 17; D gene: TRBD2; CDR3 protein: CASNPRTSGGFTDTQYF; CDR3 DNA: TGTGCCAGCAATCCCAGGACTAGCGGGGGGTTCACAGATACGCAGTATTTT
J gene: TRBJ2-7; clone size: -; V gene: TRBV30; CDR3 length: 13; D gene: -; CDR3 protein: CAWRRDGSYEQYF; CDR3 DNA: TGTGCCTGGAGGCGGGACGGCTCCTACGAGCAGTACTTC